Following are 14 T cell receptor beta chains from one sample sequenced in a study of cytomegalovirus exposure and HLA in healthy donors. PCR employed 60 Vbeta and 13 Jbeta primers. Data came from immunoSEQ multiplex PCR; TCRdb stores just in-frame clones and leaves some out. This table holds 80,000 to 130,000 clones, around 82% found once. The sequenced sample was PBMCs. These receptors originate from a woman between 50 and 59 years old in good health and CMV-seropositive.

The chain couples TRBV10-2 to TRBJ1-2; maybe TRBD1 (6 bases). Trimming removed 5 bases at V and 3 bases at J, with 16 bases between. The CDR3 contains 15 residues. Germline assignment: CDR1 WSHSY and CDR2 SAAADI. CDR3 sequence reads: CASSRDGGQDYGYTF. As DNA, the CDR3 is TGCGCCAGCAGTCGAGATGGGGGACAAGACTATGGCTACACCTTC.

This sequence joins TRBV5-8 and TRBJ1-2; 8 bases agree with TRBD1. The CDR3 has 15 amino acids. CDR1 SGHTS and CDR2 YDEGEE come from the germline V gene. The V segment lost 3 bases and the J segment 7 bases; nucleotides outside the gene matches: 11. The CDR3 DNA reads as TGTGCCAGCAGCTCCCGGACAGGGAAGTTGGGTGGCTACACCTTC. As protein: CASSSRTGKLGGYTF.

The table lists this clone with a few counts. The genes are TRBV5-6 and TRBJ1-1; possibly TRBD1 for D (6 bases). CDR3 size: 14 residues. Germline V gene data show CDR1 as SGHDT and CDR2 as YYEEEE. V dropped 5 bases and J dropped 1 base, with 12 bases sitting between them. Here the CDR3 reads CASRRGQRNTEAFF. CDR3 DNA sequence: TGTGCCAGCAGGCGTGGACAGAGGAACACTGAAGCTTTCTTT.

This clone has a single count. V and J are TRBV7-6 and TRBJ1-1; D possibly corresponds to TRBD1 (6 bases). Per germline, CDR1 SGHVS and CDR2 FNYEAQ. V gave up 5 bases and J gave up 1 base, with 23 bases separating them. The CDR3 runs to 18 residues. The CDR3 is CASSPQGSSGLGNTEAFF. CDR3 nucleotides: TGTGCCAGCAGCCCTCAGGGGAGTTCCGGATTAGGGAACACTGAAGCTTTCTTT.

V and J are TRBV10-2 and TRBJ2-5, with 10 bases that match TRBD2. The V and J ends lost 7 bases and 5 bases, in that order; junction bases with no gene match: 10. Germline assignment: CDR1 WSHSY and CDR2 SAAADI. The CDR3 totals 15 residues. The CDR3 region is CASTGRAGGLETQYF. As DNA, the CDR3 is TGCGCCAGCACCGGAAGAGCGGGGGGGCTTGAGACCCAGTACTTC.

CDR3 sequence reads: CAISESDSLSRNSPLHF. As DNA, the CDR3 is TGTGCCATCAGTGAGTCGGACAGCCTCTCGCGGAATTCACCCCTCCACTTT. This chain joins TRBV10-3 and TRBJ1-6; D may be TRBD1 (6 bases). Germline CDR1 reads ENHRY; CDR2 reads SYGVKD. The CDR3 totals 17 residues. V shed 0 bases and J shed 7 bases, with 16 bases lying between them.

DNA of the CDR3: TGTGCCAGCAGCCTTAGGTCGGGACTAAAGTACCAAGAGACCCAGTACTTC. The encoded protein is CASSLRSGLKYQETQYF. The chain employs TRBV21-1 and TRBJ2-5; TRBD2, the table's D call, lacks a check against the DNA. TRBV21-1 is classified as a pseudogene. This CDR3 has 17 residues.

The chain joins TRBV6-6 to TRBJ1-1; 7 positions agree with TRBD1. The CDR3 spans 14 residues. The junction had 7 bases not matched to a gene; V was cut back by 6 bases and J by 3 bases. Germline V CDR1 and CDR2: MNHNY, SVGAGI (reference sequence). For the CDR3, the DNA is TGTGCCAGCAGATATACAGGGGCGGACACTGAAGCTTTCTTT. Translating gives CASRYTGADTEAFF.

This sequence joins TRBV7-9 and TRBJ2-3, with D possibly TRBD1 on 6 matching bases. The CDR3 loop spans 15 amino acids. The germline gives CDR1 SEHNR, CDR2 FQNEAQ (reference sequence). Trimming left V 5 bases short and J 3 bases short, with 15 bases between. This CDR3 is CASSPQTGSTDTQYF. CDR3 DNA: TGTGCCAGCAGCCCTCAGACAGGCTCTACAGATACGCAGTATTTT.

The rearrangement joins TRBV5-6 to TRBJ2-2; the D is unclear. The CDR3 extends over 13 amino acids. V lost 6 bases, J lost 4 bases, and 10 bases lay in between. CDR1 and CDR2 (germline): SGHDT, YYEEEE. The CDR3 DNA follows: TGTGCCAGCACCAAAGACATCACCGGGGAGCTGTTTTTT. Protein: CASTKDITGELFF.

The V gene is TRBV19, the J gene TRBJ1-5; a possible D gene is TRBD1 (5 bases). V was shortened by 5 bases and J by 10 bases, with 15 bases between the two germline ends. This CDR3 is 13 amino acids long. Germline V gives CDR1 LNHDA, CDR2 SQIVND (reference sequence). The CDR3 sequence: CASSAAGRDPQHF. The DNA for the CDR3 is TGTGCCAGTAGTGCGGCAGGCAGGGATCCCCAGCATTTT.

This clone occurred once. The chain uses TRBV5-1 and TRBJ2-7; TRBD2 matches 12 bases. The junction had 7 bases not matched to a gene; V was cut back by 3 bases and J by 6 bases. The CDR3 has 15 amino acids. CDR1 and CDR2 from the germline V gene are SGHRS and YFSETQ. The CDR3 nucleotides are TGCGCCAGCAGCTCCGAGCTAGCGGGAGGGGCCGAGCAGTACTTC. Protein: CASSSELAGGAEQYF.

V and J are TRBV5-6 and TRBJ2-5; D may be TRBD1 (6 bases). Gene TRBJ2-7 matches the end of the DNA better, so the J call may be wrong. This CDR3 is 12 amino acids long. The germline CDR1 and CDR2 sequences are SGHDT and YYEEEE. The CDR3 spells CASSNGQYEQYF. CDR3 in DNA: TGTGCCAGCAGCAATGGACAGTACGAGCAGTACTTC.

The V and J genes are TRBV28 and TRBJ1-5; TRBD1 agrees at 8 bases. This CDR3 has 16 residues. J was trimmed by 6 bases and V by 4 bases; bases with no gene match: 11. From germline, CDR1 is MDHEN and CDR2 SYDVKM. CDR3 coding DNA: TGTGCCAGCAGTTGGACAGGGAACATTTTCGGTCAGCCCCAGCATTTT. Protein: CASSWTGNIFGQPQHF. Supplemented by reference TRBV28 and TRBJ1-5, the full variable domain reads DVKVTQSSRYLVKRTGEKVFLECVQDMDHENMFWYRQDPGLGLRLIYFSYDVKMKEKGDIPEGYSVSREKKERFSLILESASTNQTSMYLCASSWTGNIFGQPQHFGDGTRLSIL.